The 29 T cell receptor beta chains below all came from one sample that was sequenced in a study of T-cell memory formation after mild COVID-19. In TCRdb, the 5' RACE reads were re-called with MiXCR into one record per CDR3 protein. Of 100,000 to 150,000 distinct CDR3 sequences detected, about 6% appear once; the ten largest clones hold approximately 2%. The specimen was PBMCs or a T cell subset sorted from them (not recorded which). These receptors all stem from an adult woman who had mild COVID-19 (a few samples of this study predate the infection). Cell type and time point are not known.

This chain joins TRBV23-1 and TRBJ2-1, with D possibly called TRBD1 or TRBD2 (5 bases each). TRBV23-1 is flagged as an ORF with uncertain function. The V and J ends lost 0 bases and 10 bases respectively, with 10 bases between them. CDR3 length: 13 residues. CDR3 bases: TGCGCCAGCAGTCAATCAGTCAGGGACGAGCAGTTCTTC. This encodes CASSQSVRDEQFF.

This clonotype was found a few times. The chain couples TRBV9 to TRBJ2-5; D perhaps matches TRBD2 (6 bases). V lost 4 bases to trimming and J lost 5 bases, with 18 bases between them. This CDR3 has 15 residues. Germline V gives CDR1 SGDLS, CDR2 YYNGEE. This CDR3 is CASSQWGGGKETQYF. CDR3 nucleotide sequence: TGTGCCAGCAGCCAGTGGGGTGGCGGGAAGGAGACCCAGTACTTC.

V and J are TRBV9 and TRBJ1-3; no definite D call. The CDR3 covers 19 residues. Germline V gene sequence: CDR1 SGDLS, CDR2 YYNGEE. Trimming pared 0 bases from V and 0 bases from J, leaving 19 bases between. CDR3 bases: TGTGCCAGCAGCGTAGAGTCTGGAAATGTGGTTAGCTCTGGAAACACCATATATTTT. Translated, it gives CASSVESGNVVSSGNTIYF.

The table lists this clonotype with a few counts. This chain uses TRBV12-3 or TRBV12-4 with TRBJ1-1, with D unresolved. Trimming removed 3 bases at V and 1 base at J, with 12 bases between. The CDR3 is made up of 15 amino acids. As DNA, the CDR3 is TGTGCCAGCAGTTTCTCTGGCACTGCGAACACTGAAGCTTTCTTT. Translation: CASSFSGTANTEAFF.

The rearrangement joins TRBV12-3 or TRBV12-4 to TRBJ2-3; D gene ambiguous. Between the trimmed V and J ends, which lost 4 bases and 2 bases, there was a span of 7 bases. The CDR3 extends over 13 amino acids. CDR3 sequence (DNA): TGTGCCAGCAGTTGGGTAGACACAGATACGCAGTATTTT. The encoded protein is CASSWVDTDTQYF.

This clonotype has ten or more counts. The chain carries TRBV29-1 and TRBJ2-7; D gene unclear. Trimming took off 0 bases at V and 6 bases at J, with 6 bases between the two ends. The germline CDR1 and CDR2 sequences are SQVTM and ANQGSEA. This CDR3 comprises 11 residues. CDR3 in amino acids: CSVEDPGEQYF. The CDR3 region has the DNA TGCAGCGTTGAAGATCCGGGCGAGCAGTACTTC.

The chain is built from TRBV5-1 and TRBJ2-3; 7 bases are shared with TRBD2. CDR3 length: 15 amino acids. The germline gives CDR1 SGHRS, CDR2 YFSETQ. V lost 1 base to trimming and J lost 2 bases; unmatched junction nucleotides: 4. DNA of the CDR3: TGCGCCAGCAGCTTGAGCGGGACTAACACAGATACGCAGTATTTT. Encoded protein: CASSLSGTNTDTQYF.

The chain recombines TRBV7-2 with TRBJ2-1; TRBD2 agrees at 9 bases. Germline CDR1 reads SGHTA; CDR2 reads FQGNSA. CDR3 length equals 15 residues. V lost 5 bases to trimming and J lost 7 bases; unmatched junction nucleotides: 9. The CDR3: CASSPRAGGGNEQFF. As DNA, the CDR3 is TGTGCCAGCAGCCCTAGGGCGGGAGGGGGAAATGAGCAGTTCTTC.

This clonotype was seen a few times. The CDR3 bases are TGTGCCAGCAGTGGAGTTTCGAGGGGTGAGCAGTTCTTC. Translation gives CASSGVSRGEQFF. The V call is TRBV25-1, the J call TRBJ2-1; D tentatively fits TRBD1 or TRBD2 (5 bases each). Per germline, CDR1 MGHDK and CDR2 SYGVNS. Trimming left V 4 bases short and J 9 bases short, with 13 bases between. This CDR3 region has 13 residues.

This clonotype was picked up many times. The rearrangement links TRBV20-1 to TRBJ2-3; TRBD2 aligns across 9 bases. This CDR3 contains 14 residues. V dropped 6 bases and J dropped 2; count of bases not matched to a gene: 6. Looked up from germline, CDR1 is DFQATT and CDR2 is SNEGSKA (reference sequence). CDR3 residues: CSAKTSGSTDTQYF. The CDR3 DNA sequence: TGCAGTGCAAAGACTAGCGGCTCCACAGATACGCAGTATTTT.

This clonotype has more than one count but fewer than ten. V usage is TRBV5-4 and J usage is TRBJ2-3; D not certain. The germline gives CDR1 SGHNT, CDR2 YYREEE (reference sequence). V dropped 3 bases and J dropped 2 bases, with 7 bases sitting between them. The CDR3 covers 13 residues. CDR3 bases: TGTGCCAGCAGCTACAGAGCCACAGATACGCAGTATTTT. Residues: CASSYRATDTQYF.

This clonotype was seen a few times. The V and J genes are TRBV5-1 and TRBJ1-4; 9 bases align to TRBD1. J gave up 5 bases and V 2 bases, and 4 bases lay outside the gene matches. This CDR3 region has 15 residues. Germline-derived CDR1 and CDR2 are SGHRS and YFSETQ. The CDR3 sequence is CASSLSGTGNEKLFF. The CDR3 DNA follows: TGCGCCAGCAGCTTATCCGGGACAGGGAATGAAAAACTGTTTTTT.

The chain carries TRBV28 and TRBJ2-6; D unclear. Trimming stripped 7 bases from V and 2 bases from J, with 6 bases between. From germline, CDR1 is MDHEN and CDR2 SYDVKM. The length of the CDR3 is 13 residues. This CDR3 reads CASNLPGANVLTF. CDR3 nucleotide sequence: TGTGCCAGCAACCTCCCTGGGGCCAACGTCCTGACTTTC.

There are many counts of this clonotype. The V and J genes are TRBV5-1 and TRBJ2-7, with 7 nucleotides matching TRBD2. The CDR3 length is 14 residues. With 4 bases clipped from V and 5 bases from J, the junction kept 9 bases outside the gene matches. Germline lookup yields CDR1 SGHRS and CDR2 YFSETQ. CDR3 sequence: CASSNSRGVDEQYF. The CDR3 DNA reads as TGCGCCAGCAGCAATAGCCGGGGGGTGGACGAGCAGTACTTC.

This clonotype was recorded many times. DNA of the CDR3: TGTGCCAGCAGCTTAACACAGGGGGGCAATCAGCCCCAGCATTTT. Amino acid sequence: CASSLTQGGNQPQHF. V gene TRBV7-9 combines with J gene TRBJ1-5; TRBD1 matches 8 bases. V trimming: 2 bases; J trimming: 2 bases; junction bases outside the gene matches: 2. This CDR3 region has 15 residues. The V gene's germline CDR1 is SEHNR and CDR2 FQNEAQ (reference sequence).

Many counts were recorded for this clonotype. V usage is TRBV28 and J usage is TRBJ2-4; 7 nucleotides line up with TRBD1. The CDR3 runs 15 residues. Germline CDR1 MDHEN, CDR2 SYDVKM. Trimming at V came to 6 bases and at J to 0 bases, leaving 5 bases not matched to a gene. CDR3 in DNA: TGTGCCAGCAGCCCAAGGGGGCGAGCCAAAAACATTCAGTACTTC. Translating it yields CASSPRGRAKNIQYF. Based on the CDR3 plus reference TRBV28 and TRBJ2-4, the full variable domain is DVKVTQSSRYLVKRTGEKVFLECVQDMDHENMFWYRQDPGLGLRLIYFSYDVKMKEKGDIPEGYSVSREKKERFSLILESASTNQTSMYLCASSPRGRAKNIQYFGAGTRLSVL.

This clonotype has ten or more counts. CDR3 nucleotide sequence: TGTGCCAGCAGCCTAACACCAAACACAGATACGCAGTATTTT. It is translated as CASSLTPNTDTQYF. The genes are TRBV7-2 and TRBJ2-3, with D hard to call. V was cut by 5 bases and J by 2 bases, with 11 bases left in between. The CDR3 has 14 amino acids. The germline CDR1 and CDR2 sequences are SGHTA and FQGNSA.

The V call is TRBV7-9, the J call TRBJ1-2; no firm D call. Per germline, CDR1 SEHNR and CDR2 FQNEAQ (reference sequence). CDR3 length equals 12 residues. Here the CDR3 reads CGRGRANYGYTF. CDR3 in DNA: TGTGGGAGAGGACGGGCAAACTATGGCTACACCTTC.

In its sample, this clonotype was seen many times. V gene TRBV5-5 combines with J gene TRBJ2-5, with 12 bases fitting TRBD2. After removal of 0 bases from V and 0 bases from J, the junction contained 3 bases not matched to a gene. Germline V gives CDR1 SGHKS, CDR2 YYEKEE (reference sequence). This CDR3 region has 17 residues. The CDR3 is CASSLALAGGHQETQYF. CDR3 in DNA: TGTGCCAGCAGCTTGGCCCTAGCGGGGGGGCACCAAGAGACCCAGTACTTC.

This clonotype was observed at least ten times. The chain links TRBV5-1 to TRBJ2-6, with a weak D call TRBD2 (5 bases). CDR3 length: 17 amino acids. Trimming shortened V by 1 base and J by 0 bases, and 11 bases separated the two germline ends. Germline assignment: CDR1 SGHRS and CDR2 YFSETQ. The CDR3 nucleotides are TGCGCCAGCAGCTTGTCGGGGAGATCCTCTGGGGCCAACGTCCTGACTTTC. It specifies CASSLSGRSSGANVLTF.

This clonotype was counted a few times. The genes are TRBV3-1 and TRBJ1-3; D is undetermined. This CDR3 has 19 residues. Trimming stripped 0 bases from V and 0 bases from J, with 18 bases between. Per germline, CDR1 LGHDT and CDR2 YNNKEL (reference sequence). Written as DNA, the CDR3 is TGTGCCAGCAGCCAAGACCAACGTTTGTCAGTGATCTCTGGAAACACCATATATTTT. This gives the protein CASSQDQRLSVISGNTIYF.

Ten or more counts support this clonotype. The chain couples TRBV25-1 to TRBJ2-7, with 10 bases aligning to TRBD1. From germline, CDR1 is MGHDK and CDR2 SYGVNS. V was clipped by 4 bases and J by 0 bases; unmatched bases: 12. The CDR3 loop spans 18 amino acids. This CDR3 is CASSAGIRQGANSYEQYF. In DNA form, the CDR3 reads TGTGCCAGCAGTGCAGGGATCCGACAGGGGGCAAACTCCTACGAGCAGTACTTC.

This clonotype turned up a few times. This chain links TRBV6-2 or TRBV6-3 with TRBJ1-5; a weak D match, TRBD1 (6 bases). The CDR3 loop spans 14 amino acids. Germline CDR1 is MNHEY and CDR2 is SVGEGT. Between the trimmed V and J ends, which lost 5 bases and 2 bases, there was a span of 10 bases. The CDR3 sequence is CASSAGAGNQPQHF. Written as DNA, the CDR3 is TGTGCCAGCAGTGCAGGGGCAGGCAATCAGCCCCAGCATTTT.

The chain employs TRBV20-1 and TRBJ2-1; 9 bases agree with TRBD2. The CDR3 has 15 amino acids. V was clipped by 6 bases and J by 1 base; unmatched bases: 7. Germline CDR1 DFQATT, CDR2 SNEGSKA (reference sequence). Written as DNA, the CDR3 is TGCAGTGCATTAGCGGGAGCGGGTTCCTACAATGAGCAGTTCTTC. Its translation is CSALAGAGSYNEQFF.

In its sample, this clonotype was seen many times. The gene calls are TRBV5-1 and TRBJ2-5; D may be TRBD1 (6 bases). V lost 4 bases and J lost 2, with 9 bases in between. Germline CDR1 reads SGHRS; CDR2 reads YFSETQ. This CDR3 has 13 residues. CDR3 DNA: TGCGCCAGCAGCCTGGGGGCACAAGAGACCCAGTACTTC. Its protein product is CASSLGAQETQYF.

This chain connects TRBV11-2 to TRBJ2-2, with D perhaps matching TRBD2 (6 bases). V lost 5 bases and J 1 base, leaving 11 bases between the germline ends. Germline lookup yields CDR1 SGHAT and CDR2 FQNNGV. The CDR3 covers 15 residues. The CDR3 spells CASSGAGVNTGELFF. The CDR3, as DNA: TGTGCCAGCAGCGGAGCGGGCGTGAACACCGGGGAGCTGTTTTTT.

This clonotype was counted only a few times. The chain joins TRBV18 to TRBJ2-7, with a tentative D call TRBD2 (6 bases). CDR3 size: 16 residues. CDR1 and CDR2 from the germline V gene are KGHSH and LQKENI. V lost 2 bases to trimming and J lost 4 bases, with 18 bases between them. As DNA, the CDR3 is TGTGCCAGCTCACCAGTAGGTGCGAGCGGGTCATACGAGCAGTACTTC. Translating gives CASSPVGASGSYEQYF.

V gene TRBV7-3 combines with J gene TRBJ1-1; D remains unclear. V lost 4 bases, J lost 4 bases, and 10 bases lay in between. The germline CDR1 and CDR2 sequences are SGHTA and FQGTGA. The CDR3 is made up of 13 amino acids. CDR3 nucleotide sequence: TGTGCCAGCAGCTCCGGGATGGTCACTGAAGCTTTCTTT. Translating it yields CASSSGMVTEAFF.

This clonotype was counted a few times. The rearrangement uses TRBV23-1 and TRBJ2-1; 7 bases align to TRBD2. TRBV23-1 is annotated as an ORF whose role is uncertain. CDR3 size: 14 residues. V gave up 0 bases and J gave up 4 bases; unmatched junction bases: 0. This CDR3 reads CASSQSGGYNEQFF. The CDR3 DNA is TGCGCCAGCAGTCAATCGGGAGGGTACAATGAGCAGTTCTTC.